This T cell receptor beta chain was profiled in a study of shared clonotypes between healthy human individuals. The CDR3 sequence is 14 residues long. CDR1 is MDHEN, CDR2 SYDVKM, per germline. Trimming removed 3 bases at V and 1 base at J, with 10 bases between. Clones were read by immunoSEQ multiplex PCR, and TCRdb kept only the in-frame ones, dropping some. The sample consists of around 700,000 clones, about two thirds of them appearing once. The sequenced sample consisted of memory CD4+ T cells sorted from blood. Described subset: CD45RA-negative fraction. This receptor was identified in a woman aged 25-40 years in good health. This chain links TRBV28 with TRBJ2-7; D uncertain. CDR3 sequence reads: CASSFWGGSYEQYF. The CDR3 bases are TGTGCCAGCAGTTTTTGGGGTGGTTCCTACGAGCAGTACTTC.